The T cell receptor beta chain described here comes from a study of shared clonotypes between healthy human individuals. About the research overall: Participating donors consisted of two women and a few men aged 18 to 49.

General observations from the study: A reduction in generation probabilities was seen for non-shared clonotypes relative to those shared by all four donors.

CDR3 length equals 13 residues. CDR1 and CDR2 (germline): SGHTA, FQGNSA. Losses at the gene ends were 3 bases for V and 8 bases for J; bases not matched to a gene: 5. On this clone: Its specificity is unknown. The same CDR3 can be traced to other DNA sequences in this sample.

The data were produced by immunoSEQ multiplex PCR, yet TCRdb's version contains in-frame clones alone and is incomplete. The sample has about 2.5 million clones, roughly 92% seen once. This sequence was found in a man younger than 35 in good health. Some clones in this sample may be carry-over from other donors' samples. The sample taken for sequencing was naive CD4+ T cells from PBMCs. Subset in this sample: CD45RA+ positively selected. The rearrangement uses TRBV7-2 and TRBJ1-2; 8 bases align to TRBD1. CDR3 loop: CASSLDRVGGYTF. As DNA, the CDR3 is TGTGCCAGCAGCTTGGACAGGGTGGGCGGCTACACCTTC. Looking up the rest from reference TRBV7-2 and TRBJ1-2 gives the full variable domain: GAGVSQSPSNKVTEKGKDVELRCDPISGHTALYWYRQSLGQGLEFLIYFQGNSAPDKSGLPSDRFSAERTGGSVSTLTIQRTQQEDSAVYLCASSLDRVGGYTFGSGTRLTVV.